A single sample is the source of the 14 T cell receptor beta chains below, sequenced in a study of cytomegalovirus exposure and HLA in healthy donors. With 60 Vbeta and 13 Jbeta primers, the PCR was carried out. Profiled with immunoSEQ multiplex PCR; TCRdb holds only in-frame clones, not every one. In the table there are under 200,000 clones, 79% of which are singletons. The sample consisted of PBMCs. The origin of the receptors is a woman in her 40s in good health and CMV-seronegative.

The CDR3 DNA reads as TGTGCCAGCAGCTTTCCCCCGACAGTACCAAGCTCTGGGGCCAACGTCCTGACTTTC. Translating it yields CASSFPPTVPSSGANVLTF. V is TRBV7-9 and J is TRBJ2-6; D might be TRBD1 (5 bases). CDR1 is SEHNR, CDR2 FQNEAQ, per germline (reference sequence). V was pared by 3 bases and J by 0 bases, with 18 bases between. The CDR3 totals 19 residues.

Remarks on this clone: An end of the junction does not agree with germline; a read error may underlie this. This chain links TRBV27 with TRBJ1-3; TRBD1 matches at 7 bases. This CDR3 spans 15 amino acids. Germline-derived CDR1 and CDR2 are MNHEY and SMNVEV (reference sequence). CDR3 loop: CASSARQGAGNAIYF. CDR3 DNA: TGTGCCAGCAGTGCTCGACAGGGCGCCGGAAACGCCATATATTTT.

The CDR3 region is CASSESPPATNEKLFF. CDR3 bases: TGTGCCAGCAGTGAATCCCCTCCTGCAACTAATGAAAAACTGTTTTTT. The gene calls are TRBV25-1 and TRBJ1-4, with no clear D. The CDR3 extends over 16 amino acids. Trimming left V 1 base short and J 0 bases short, with 9 bases between. In germline, CDR1 is MGHDK, CDR2 SYGVNS.

This chain connects TRBV15 to TRBJ1-3; 9 nucleotides match TRBD1. This CDR3 has 14 amino acids. V trimming: 8 bases; J trimming: 4 bases; junction bases outside the gene matches: 6. CDR1 LNHNV and CDR2 YYDKDF come from the germline V gene (reference sequence). The CDR3 is CATGTGGSGNTIYF. CDR3 DNA: TGTGCCACCGGTACAGGGGGCTCCGGAAACACCATATATTTT.

The rearrangement links TRBV5-6 to TRBJ2-7; the D gene is possibly TRBD1 (6 bases). The CDR3 extends over 15 amino acids. V lost 4 bases to trimming and J lost 3 bases, with 17 bases between them. The V gene's germline CDR1 is SGHDT and CDR2 YYEEEE. The CDR3 loop reads CASSKDDLGGYEQYF. The CDR3 DNA reads as TGTGCCAGCAGCAAAGATGACCTAGGGGGCTACGAGCAGTACTTC.

This chain joins TRBV5-8 and TRBJ1-1; 7 bases agree with TRBD1. Trimming took 0 bases from V and 5 from J; bases not matched to a gene: 7. This CDR3 contains 15 residues. Germline lookup yields CDR1 SGHTS and CDR2 YDEGEE. Written as DNA, the CDR3 is TGTGCCAGCAGCTTGGGCAGGGGGTTAAGGACTGAAGCTTTCTTT. Translating it yields CASSLGRGLRTEAFF.

J is TRBJ1-2 and V is TRBV5-5; D remains ambiguous. Trimming cost V 1 base and J 4 bases, with 8 bases left between them. Germline loops: CDR1 SGHKS, CDR2 YYEKEE (reference sequence). This CDR3 is 13 amino acids long. The CDR3 spells CASSLLVSYGYTF. For the CDR3, the DNA is TGTGCCAGCAGCTTGCTAGTATCCTATGGCTACACCTTC.

This chain connects TRBV6-5 to TRBJ1-1, with D maybe TRBD1 (6 bases). Germline V gene lookup returns CDR1 MNHEY and CDR2 SVGAGI. The CDR3 runs 14 residues. V was shortened by 5 bases and J by 1 base, with 11 bases between the two germline ends. The CDR3: CASSLDRRNTEAFF. CDR3 bases: TGTGCCAGCAGTCTAGACAGGCGGAACACTGAAGCTTTCTTT.

CDR3 protein: CASTDGAGAGNEQFF. The DNA for the CDR3 is TGTGCCAGCACCGATGGAGCGGGAGCCGGTAATGAGCAGTTCTTC. The chain links TRBV28 to TRBJ2-1, with 8 bases that match TRBD2. With 7 bases clipped from V and 7 bases from J, the junction kept 12 bases outside the gene matches. This CDR3 spans 15 amino acids. Germline V CDR1 and CDR2: MDHEN, SYDVKM.

V is TRBV25-1 and J is TRBJ2-1; possible D gene TRBD1, 5 bases. Between the trimmed V and J ends, which lost 3 bases and 1 base, there was a span of 7 bases. CDR3 size: 14 residues. The germline CDR1 and CDR2 sequences are MGHDK and SYGVNS. This CDR3 reads CASSEGPSYNEQFF. The CDR3, as DNA: TGTGCCAGCAGTGAGGGGCCTTCCTACAATGAGCAGTTCTTC.

The V and J genes are TRBV7-9 and TRBJ1-1; the D gene is possibly TRBD1 (5 bases). The CDR3 has 15 amino acids. Germline V gives CDR1 SEHNR, CDR2 FQNEAQ (reference sequence). Deletions cut 6 bases from V and 5 bases from J, with 19 bases between. The CDR3 coding sequence is TGTGCCAGCAGTTCTTACCGACAGAGTGGGACTGAAGCTTTCTTT. It specifies CASSSYRQSGTEAFF.

J is TRBJ2-3 and V is TRBV5-1; 7 positions match TRBD2. Germline V CDR1 and CDR2: SGHRS, YFSETQ. The V gene end was trimmed by 0 bases and the J gene end by 0 bases; junction bases not matched to a gene: 1. This CDR3 region has 15 residues. CDR3 nucleotide sequence: TGCGCCAGCAGCTTGGTTAGCGGGAGCACAGATACGCAGTATTTT. Its translation: CASSLVSGSTDTQYF.

V gene TRBV30 combines with J gene TRBJ2-5; a weak D match, TRBD2 (5 bases). The end of the DNA aligns better with TRBJ2-7, so the J call may be wrong. The CDR3 extends over 13 amino acids. CDR1 and CDR2 from the germline V gene are GTSNPN and SVGIG (reference sequence). CDR3 loop: CAWSLTRAYEQYF. In DNA, the CDR3 is TGTGCCTGGAGTTTAACTAGAGCCTACGAGCAGTACTTC.

This clone turned up a few times. CDR3 amino acids: CASSDGTGSYEQYF. The CDR3, as DNA: TGCGCCAGCAGCGATGGGACAGGTTCCTACGAGCAGTACTTC. The genes are TRBV10-1 and TRBJ2-7, with TRBD1 matching 8 bases. The CDR3 extends over 14 amino acids. Germline lookup yields CDR1 WNHNN and CDR2 SYGVQD (reference sequence). With V trimmed by 6 bases and J by 1 base, 5 bases remained unmatched.